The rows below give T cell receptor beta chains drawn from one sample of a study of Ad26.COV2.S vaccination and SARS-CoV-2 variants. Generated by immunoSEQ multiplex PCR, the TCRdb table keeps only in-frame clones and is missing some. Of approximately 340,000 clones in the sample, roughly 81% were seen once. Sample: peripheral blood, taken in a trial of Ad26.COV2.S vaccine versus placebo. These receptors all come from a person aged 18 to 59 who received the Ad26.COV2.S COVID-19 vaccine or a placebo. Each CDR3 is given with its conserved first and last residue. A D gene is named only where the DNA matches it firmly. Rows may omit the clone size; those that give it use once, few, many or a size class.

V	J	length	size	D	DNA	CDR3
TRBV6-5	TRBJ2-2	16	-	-	TGTGCCAGCAGTTACGGAGGGGTGGGCAACACCGGGGAGCTGTTTTTT	CASSYGGVGNTGELFF
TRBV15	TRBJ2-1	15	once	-	TGTGCCACCAACAAACAGGAGGAATCCTACAATGAGCAGTTCTTC	CATNKQEESYNEQFF
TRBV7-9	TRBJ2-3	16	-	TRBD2	TGTGCCAGCAGCTCCCAACTAGCGGGGGGATTAGATACGCAGTATTTT	CASSSQLAGGLDTQYF
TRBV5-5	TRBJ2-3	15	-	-	TGTGCCAGCAGCTTGGTGCCAGATAGCACAGATACGCAGTATTTT	CASSLVPDSTDTQYF
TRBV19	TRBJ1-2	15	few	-	TGTGCCAGTAGTATCGCCACAGGAGCTAACTATGGCTACACCTTC	CASSIATGANYGYTF
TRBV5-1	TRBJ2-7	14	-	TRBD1	TGCGCCAGCAGCACCGGACAGGTACCCTACGAGCAGTACTTC	CASSTGQVPYEQYF
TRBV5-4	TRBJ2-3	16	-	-	TGTGCCAGCAGCTCCGGTACCTCCGGGATCGGAGATACGCAGTATTTT	CASSSGTSGIGDTQYF
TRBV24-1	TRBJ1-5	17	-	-	TGTGCCACCAGTGATGCTCGGAAGGGGCCCAGGGACCAGCCCCAGCATTTT	CATSDARKGPRDQPQHF
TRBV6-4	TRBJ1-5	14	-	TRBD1	TGTGCCAGCAGTGACGGACAGGGAAGCCAGCCCCAGCATTTT	CASSDGQGSQPQHF
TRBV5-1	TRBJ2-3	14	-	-	TGCGCCAGCAGCTCCCCGTCTAGCACAGATACGCAGTATTTT	CASSSPSSTDTQYF
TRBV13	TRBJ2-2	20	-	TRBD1	TGTGCCAGCAGCTTATACCGGGACAGATCCCACTCTTTCAACGCCGGGGAGCTGTTTTTT	CASSLYRDRSHSFNAGELFF
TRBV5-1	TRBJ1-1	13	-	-	TGCGCCAGTAGAAAGGACAGCGGGCCTGAAGCTTTCTTT	CASRKDSGPEAFF
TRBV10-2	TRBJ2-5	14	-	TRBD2	TGCGCCAGCAGAGCGGGGGGGATCAACGTGACCCAGTACTTC	CASRAGGINVTQYF
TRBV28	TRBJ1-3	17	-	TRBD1	TGTGCCAGCAGTCCGCCGGGACAGGGGTACGCTGGAAACACCATATATTTT	CASSPPGQGYAGNTIYF
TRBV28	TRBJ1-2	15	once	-	TGTGCCAGCAGTTCCCCCATAGAAAGGGGAAATGGCTACACCTTC	CASSSPIERGNGYTF
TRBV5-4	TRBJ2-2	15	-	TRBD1	TGTGCCAGCAGCTTGGGGACAGGGAACACCGGGGAGCTGTTTTTT	CASSLGTGNTGELFF
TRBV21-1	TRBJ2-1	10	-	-	TGTGCCAGCACCCTCAATGAGCAGTTCTTC	CASTLNEQFF
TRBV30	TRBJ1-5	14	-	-	TGTGCCTGGAGTGCCAGGGGTCCCACGGGGCCCCAGCATTTT	CAWSARGPTGPQHF
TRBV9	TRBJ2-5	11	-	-	TGTGCCAGCAGCCTGGGGGAGACCCAGTACTTC	CASSLGETQYF
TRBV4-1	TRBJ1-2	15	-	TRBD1	TGCGCCAGCAGCCAAGTAGGGACAGGAAACTATGGCTACACCTTC	CASSQVGTGNYGYTF
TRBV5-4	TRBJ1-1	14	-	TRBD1	TGTGCCAGCAGCTCGGGACAGGGTTACACTGAAGCTTTCTTT	CASSSGQGYTEAFF
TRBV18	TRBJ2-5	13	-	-	TGTGCCAGCTCACCGACCCCTGGGGAGACCCAGTACTTC	CASSPTPGETQYF
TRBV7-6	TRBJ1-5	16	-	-	TGTGCCAGCAGCGCAGGGACGGGTTATAGCAATCAGCCCCAGCATTTT	CASSAGTGYSNQPQHF
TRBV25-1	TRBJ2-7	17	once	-	TGTGCCAGCAGTGAATGGGTAGGGGGTCTTGGGTACTACGAGCAGTACTTC	CASSEWVGGLGYYEQYF
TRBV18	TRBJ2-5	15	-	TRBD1	TGTGCCAGCTCACCACCAATGGGACAGGGGGAGACCCAGTACTTC	CASSPPMGQGETQYF
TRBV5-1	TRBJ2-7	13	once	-	TGCGCCAGCAGCCTGTACGGTGACTACGAGCAGTACTTC	CASSLYGDYEQYF
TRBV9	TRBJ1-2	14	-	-	TGTGCCAGCAGCGTGACGCCAGCTAACTATGGCTACACCTTC	CASSVTPANYGYTF
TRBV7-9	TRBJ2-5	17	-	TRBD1	TGTGCCAGCAGCCACCGGAGGGGACAGGGGGTAGCAGAGACCCAGTACTTC	CASSHRRGQGVAETQYF
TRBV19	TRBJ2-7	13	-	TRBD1	TGTGCCAGTAGTATCATCACAGGGGGCGAGCAGTACTTC	CASSIITGGEQYF
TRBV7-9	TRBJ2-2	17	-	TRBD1	TGTGCCAGCAGCCTGCAGGGGGCCCTTACGAACACCGGGGAGCTGTTTTTT	CASSLQGALTNTGELFF
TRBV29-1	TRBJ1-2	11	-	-	TGCAGCGTTGACACAGACTATGGCTACACCTTC	CSVDTDYGYTF
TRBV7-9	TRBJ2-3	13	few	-	TGTGCCAGCAGCCTCCGCGAACCAGATACGCAGTATTTT	CASSLREPDTQYF
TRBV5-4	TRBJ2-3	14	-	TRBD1	TGTGCCAGCAGCGGCGGACAGGGGGGAGGTACGCAGTATTTT	CASSGGQGGGTQYF